Presented here are 31 T cell receptor beta chains from one specimen sequenced in a study of blood T cell repertoires in COVID-19. Sequencing was performed with immunoSEQ multiplex PCR; in TCRdb, only in-frame clones are kept and a portion is missing. The sample contains nearly 15,000 clones, around 77% of which appear only once. Specimen: peripheral blood. These receptors were taken from a human donor in a cohort sampled during active COVID-19.

The chain is built from TRBV6-2 or TRBV6-3 and TRBJ1-3, with D possibly matching TRBD1 (6 bases). The CDR3 has 15 residues. The germline V and J ends were trimmed by 2 bases and 4 bases, with 12 bases remaining between them. Germline-derived CDR1 and CDR2 are MNHEY and SVGEGT. The CDR3 loop is CASSYPGATGNTIYF. DNA for the CDR3: TGTGCCAGCAGTTACCCAGGGGCTACGGGAAACACCATATATTTT.

V and J are TRBV19 and TRBJ1-5; no definite D call. CDR1 and CDR2 from the germline V gene are LNHDA and SQIVND (reference sequence). CDR3 length equals 14 residues. Trimming removed 4 bases at V and 6 bases at J, with 13 bases between. The CDR3 region is CASSTTRGGQPQHF. CDR3 DNA: TGTGCCAGTAGTACCACCCGGGGTGGTCAGCCCCAGCATTTT.

The genes are TRBV3-1 (or the pseudogene TRBV3-2) and TRBJ2-5, with TRBD2 matching 10 bases. After removal of 5 bases from V and 3 bases from J, the junction contained 9 bases not matched to a gene. CDR3 size: 16 residues. The germline gives CDR1 LGHDT, CDR2 YNNKEL (reference sequence). In DNA, the CDR3 is TGTGCCAGCAGCGAGCGCCCGGGACTAGCGAAAGAGACCCAGTACTTC. This codes for CASSERPGLAKETQYF.

The rearrangement links TRBV19 to TRBJ1-5, with TRBD1 identical over 10 bases. Trimming cost V 9 bases and J 2 bases; bases outside gene matches: 10. The CDR3 contains 16 residues. From germline, CDR1 is LNHDA and CDR2 SQIVND (reference sequence). CDR3 region: CASKTGGALGNQPQHF. CDR3 DNA sequence: TGTGCCAGCAAGACAGGGGGCGCGTTGGGCAATCAGCCCCAGCATTTT.

This clone was seen a single time. The chain couples TRBV12-3 or TRBV12-4 to TRBJ1-2; D unresolved. The germline V and J ends were trimmed by 6 bases and 8 bases, with 16 bases remaining between them. This CDR3 contains 13 residues. The CDR3, as DNA: TGTGCCAGCAGCCCCGGGAGGGTGTGGGGCTACACCTTC. Encoded protein: CASSPGRVWGYTF.

V and J are TRBV2 and TRBJ2-7; 14 bases match TRBD2. Germline CDR1 is SNHLY and CDR2 is FYNNEI. This CDR3 is 17 amino acids long. V lost 4 bases to trimming and J lost 0 bases; unmatched junction nucleotides: 5. This chain's CDR3 is CASSGGLAGATSYEQYF. In nucleotides, the CDR3 is TGTGCCAGCAGTGGGGGACTAGCGGGGGCGACCTCCTACGAGCAGTACTTC.

The chain links TRBV3-1 (or the pseudogene TRBV3-2) to TRBJ2-5; TRBD1 might be the D (5 bases). Germline CDR1 and CDR2: LGHDT and YNNKEL (reference sequence). V lost 2 bases and J 0 bases, leaving 10 bases between the germline ends. This CDR3 has 15 amino acids. This CDR3 reads CASSQFEDNQETQYF. DNA for the CDR3: TGTGCCAGCAGCCAATTCGAGGACAACCAAGAGACCCAGTACTTC.

This chain uses TRBV6-1 with TRBJ2-1; TRBD2 agrees at 7 bases. The germline gives CDR1 MNHNS, CDR2 SASEGT. This CDR3 region has 13 residues. The J segment lost 8 bases and the V segment lost 3 bases, leaving 4 bases of the junction unmatched. The CDR3 here is CASSDWTSDEQFF. CDR3 nucleotide sequence: TGTGCCAGCAGTGATTGGACTAGTGATGAGCAGTTCTTC.

The chain couples TRBV7-2 to TRBJ2-2, with 9 bases identical to TRBD2. The CDR3 consists of 14 residues. V gave up 3 bases and J gave up 9 bases; unmatched junction bases: 5. Germline V gene sequence: CDR1 SGHTA, CDR2 FQGNSA. The CDR3 bases are TGTGCCAGCAGCTTCGGGACTAGCAAACGGGAGCTGTTTTTT. Protein product: CASSFGTSKRELFF.

The gene calls are TRBV10-1 and TRBJ2-7, with 7 nucleotides matching TRBD1. CDR1 WNHNN and CDR2 SYGVQD come from the germline V gene (reference sequence). The V and J ends lost 9 bases and 5 bases, in that order; junction bases with no gene match: 4. The CDR3 runs 11 residues. The CDR3 nucleotides are TGCGCCAGGGACAGGCTCAACGAGCAGTACTTC. Amino acids: CARDRLNEQYF.

The chain joins TRBV9 to TRBJ2-2, with a possible D match to TRBD2 (5 bases). Germline loops: CDR1 SGDLS, CDR2 YYNGEE. V lost 3 bases to trimming and J lost 5 bases, with 11 bases between them. This CDR3 spans 14 amino acids. The CDR3 coding sequence is TGTGCCAGCAGCGCAAGGACTGGAACCGGGGAGCTGTTTTTT. It translates to CASSARTGTGELFF.

This clone was recorded once. V gene TRBV28 combines with J gene TRBJ2-1; 13 positions agree with TRBD2. CDR3 length equals 17 residues. Germline V CDR1 and CDR2: MDHEN, SYDVKM. Trimming took 8 bases from V and 2 from J; bases not matched to a gene: 9. The CDR3 is CASLTRTSGRTYNEQFF. In DNA form, the CDR3 reads TGTGCCAGCTTAACCAGGACTAGCGGGAGAACCTACAATGAGCAGTTCTTC.

This chain connects TRBV9 to TRBJ2-3; TRBD1 agrees at 9 bases. The V gene's germline CDR1 is SGDLS and CDR2 YYNGEE. The CDR3 runs 15 residues. Germline trimming cut 2 bases from V and 5 bases from J; bases unmatched to any gene: 6. CDR3 nucleotides: TGTGCCAGCAGCGTGCAGGGACAGGGCTTAGATACGCAGTATTTT. This translates into CASSVQGQGLDTQYF.

This chain connects TRBV19 to TRBJ1-5; TRBD1 might be the D (6 bases). The CDR3 is 13 residues long. Germline values: CDR1 LNHDA, CDR2 SQIVND (reference sequence). V lost 4 bases and J lost 3, with 7 bases in between. CDR3 sequence reads: CASSNRANQPQHF. Here the CDR3 DNA reads TGTGCCAGTAGTAACAGGGCCAATCAGCCCCAGCATTTT.

The chain recombines TRBV19 with TRBJ1-4, with D unresolved. The germline V and J ends were trimmed by 7 bases and 7 bases, with 16 bases remaining between them. The germline V gene has CDR1 LNHDA and CDR2 SQIVND (reference sequence). The CDR3 is 14 residues long. DNA of the CDR3: TGTGCCAGTACGCCGGTGAGGGCCAGTGAAAAACTGTTTTTT. This encodes CASTPVRASEKLFF.

V usage is TRBV9 and J usage is TRBJ2-5; a possible D gene is TRBD2 (6 bases). Per germline, CDR1 SGDLS and CDR2 YYNGEE. The CDR3 runs 15 residues. The germline V and J ends were trimmed by 5 bases and 3 bases, with 17 bases remaining between them. CDR3 region: CASSQDMAGKETQYF. The CDR3 DNA reads as TGTGCCAGCAGTCAAGACATGGCGGGAAAAGAGACCCAGTACTTC.

V usage is TRBV15 and J usage is TRBJ1-5; 12 bases match TRBD1. The germline V gene encodes CDR1 LNHNV and CDR2 YYDKDF (reference sequence). The CDR3 consists of 17 residues. The V and J ends lost 7 bases and 4 bases, in that order; junction bases with no gene match: 11. The CDR3 protein is CATTTGQGAFLNQPQHF. As DNA, the CDR3 is TGTGCCACCACTACGGGACAGGGGGCGTTCTTAAATCAGCCCCAGCATTTT.

The CDR3 coding sequence is TGTGCCAGCAGTGAGAGGACAGGGGGCAAGGAGCAGTACTTC. Residues: CASSERTGGKEQYF. The chain uses TRBV27 and TRBJ2-7; TRBD1 matches at 11 bases. The CDR3 extends over 14 amino acids. In germline, CDR1 is MNHEY, CDR2 SMNVEV (reference sequence). J was trimmed by 7 bases and V by 5 bases; bases with no gene match: 7.

Judged by abundance, this clone is medium-sized. V usage is TRBV6-5 and J usage is TRBJ1-1, with TRBD1 identical over 7 bases. This CDR3 region has 15 residues. The J segment lost 5 bases and the V segment lost 10 bases, leaving 16 bases of the junction unmatched. CDR1 is MNHEY and CDR2 is SVGAGI in the germline V gene. The CDR3 nucleotides are TGTGCCACCGGGTCCCCGACAGGGTTTGTAACTGAAGCTTTCTTT. Its translation is CATGSPTGFVTEAFF.

This clone was detected only once. The chain has TRBV2 and TRBJ1-5; TRBD1 is a possible D gene (6 bases). The CDR3 extends over 13 amino acids. Trimming shortened V by 6 bases and J by 7 bases, and 13 bases separated the two germline ends. Germline CDR1 is SNHLY and CDR2 is FYNNEI. CDR3 DNA sequence: TGTGCCAGCAGCGGGGCAGGGACACAGCCCCAGCATTTT. Its translation is CASSGAGTQPQHF.

This clone is a singleton in its sample. The chain recombines TRBV2 with TRBJ1-6, with D possibly being TRBD1 (5 bases). V was shortened by 7 bases and J by 5 bases, with 12 bases between the two germline ends. The CDR3 length is 14 residues. Germline V gives CDR1 SNHLY, CDR2 FYNNEI. CDR3: CASNFGGNNSPLHF. The CDR3 nucleotides are TGTGCCAGCAACTTTGGGGGGAATAATTCACCCCTCCACTTT.

The DNA of the CDR3 is TGTGCCAGCAGCTCCCGGGTCTACGAGCAGTACTTC. This translates into CASSSRVYEQYF. The genes are TRBV11-3 and TRBJ2-7; no clear D gene. The germline V gene encodes CDR1 SGHNT and CDR2 YENEEA. This CDR3 is 12 amino acids long. V shed 4 bases and J shed 3 bases, with 7 bases lying between them.

The chain has TRBV6-2 or TRBV6-3 and TRBJ2-3; D is unresolved. Germline lookup yields CDR1 MNHEY and CDR2 SVGEGT. The CDR3 consists of 15 residues. V gave up 0 bases and J gave up 0 bases, with 7 bases separating them. The CDR3 sequence is CASSYSGASTDTQYF. The CDR3, as DNA: TGTGCCAGCAGTTACTCGGGCGCTAGCACAGATACGCAGTATTTT.

This chain joins TRBV18 and TRBJ2-1; TRBD1 agrees at 10 bases. This CDR3 is built from 14 residues. The germline V gene encodes CDR1 KGHSH and CDR2 LQKENI. V shed 8 bases and J 6 bases; nucleotides not matched to a gene: 7. This chain's CDR3 is CASTGTGVGNEQFF. The CDR3 bases are TGTGCCAGCACTGGGACAGGGGTGGGCAATGAGCAGTTCTTC. The complete variable domain, with remaining parts taken from reference TRBV18 and TRBJ2-1, reads NAGVMQNPRHLVRRRGQEARLRCSPMKGHSHVYWYRQLPEEGLKFMVYLQKENIIDESGMPKERFSAEFPKEGPSILRIQQVVRGDSAAYFCASTGTGVGNEQFFGPGTRLTVL.

This clone was found a few times. The J gene is TRBJ1-4, the V gene TRBV11-1; TRBD1 agrees at 8 bases. Germline V lookup: CDR1 SGHAT, CDR2 FQDESV (reference sequence). The CDR3 length is 16 residues. The V and J ends lost 4 bases and 5 bases, in that order; junction bases with no gene match: 9. The CDR3 coding sequence is TGTGCCAGCAGCTCCGGCGGTGGGACAGGAAATGAAAAACTGTTTTTT. Translated: CASSSGGGTGNEKLFF.

The chain has TRBV6-6 and TRBJ2-3; 10 bases are a match to TRBD1. CDR3 length: 15 amino acids. V shed 2 bases, J shed 5 bases, and the junction held 4 bases outside the gene matches. Germline loops: CDR1 MNHNY, CDR2 SVGAGI (reference sequence). CDR3: CASSYGTGDGDTQYF. CDR3 nucleotides: TGTGCCAGCAGTTACGGGACAGGGGATGGAGATACGCAGTATTTT.

The V and J genes are TRBV4-2 and TRBJ1-4; a weak D match, TRBD1 (5 bases). The CDR3 loop spans 15 amino acids. Germline V lookup: CDR1 LGHNA, CDR2 YNFKEQ. V gave up 0 bases and J gave up 2 bases, with 7 bases separating them. DNA of the CDR3: TGTGCCAGCAGCCAAGAGGGGGGGACTAATGAAAAACTGTTTTTT. Residues: CASSQEGGTNEKLFF.

The rearrangement uses TRBV2 and TRBJ2-2; perhaps TRBD1 as D (5 bases). This CDR3 has 18 amino acids. With 6 bases removed from V and 0 bases from J, the gap between germline ends came to 20 bases. Germline V CDR1 and CDR2: SNHLY, FYNNEI. CDR3 nucleotide sequence: TGTGCCAGCAGCGGTTACGTCACGACAGCCGCGAACACCGGGGAGCTGTTTTTT. This encodes CASSGYVTTAANTGELFF.

The chain combines TRBV7-2 with TRBJ1-3; TRBD1 matches at 9 bases. The CDR3 extends over 15 amino acids. CDR1 is SGHTA and CDR2 is FQGNSA in the germline V gene. V dropped 4 bases and J dropped 4; count of bases not matched to a gene: 5. CDR3 sequence: CASSSGTGKGNTIYF. The DNA of the CDR3 is TGTGCCAGCAGCTCGGGGACAGGGAAAGGAAACACCATATATTTT.

The chain uses TRBV27 and TRBJ2-7; perhaps TRBD2 as D (5 bases). V lost 3 bases, J lost 7 bases, and 13 bases lay in between. CDR3 size: 13 residues. Germline CDR1 MNHEY, CDR2 SMNVEV (reference sequence). As DNA, the CDR3 is TGTGCCAGCAGTTTCCGTGGTTCGGGGGAGCAGTACTTC. Translated: CASSFRGSGEQYF.

The count of this clone is one. This chain links TRBV5-8 with TRBJ2-6, with no clear D. This CDR3 contains 13 residues. The germline V gene encodes CDR1 SGHTS and CDR2 YDEGEE. V lost 7 bases and J lost 0, with 5 bases in between. DNA for the CDR3: TGTGCCAGCCCCCACTCTGGGGCCAACGTCCTGACTTTC. Protein product: CASPHSGANVLTF.